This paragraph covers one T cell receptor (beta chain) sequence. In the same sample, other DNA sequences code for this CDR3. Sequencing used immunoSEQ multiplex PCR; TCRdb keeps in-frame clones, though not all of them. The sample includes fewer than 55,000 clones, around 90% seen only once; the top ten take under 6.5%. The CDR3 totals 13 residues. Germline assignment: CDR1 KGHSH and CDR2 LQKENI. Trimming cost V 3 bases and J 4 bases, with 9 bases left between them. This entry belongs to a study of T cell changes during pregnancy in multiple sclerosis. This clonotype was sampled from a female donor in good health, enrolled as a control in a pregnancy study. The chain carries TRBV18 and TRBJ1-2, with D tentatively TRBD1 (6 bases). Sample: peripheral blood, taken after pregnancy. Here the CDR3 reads CASSPDSSYGYTF. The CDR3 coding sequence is TGTGCCAGCTCACCGGACAGCAGCTATGGCTACACCTTC.